This T cell receptor (beta chain) was found in a study of tumor-infiltrating lymphocytes in primary liver carcinoma. The overall study: Read depth, roughly 3.5 to 8 million productive TCRbeta reads, did not differ significantly between tissues. General study results and limits: The 250 largest clones made up significantly more of tumor than blood repertoires (p = 0.039).

Co-extracting RNA and DNA was done with about 20-34 mg of unsorted bulk tissue as input. Donors underwent surgery for histopathologically diagnosed primary liver carcinoma. Tumor samples each held over 75% viable tumor cells. A word on this clonotype: Its antigen is undetermined. An end of the junction does not agree with germline; a read error may underlie this.

cDNA specific to TCR beta was made from approximately 0.55 ug of total RNA, with a constant-region primer employed for priming. Three nested multiplex PCR rounds of slightly modified ARM-PCR generated TCR beta libraries. TCRdb independently ran MiXCR on the multiplex PCR reads; one entry per CDR3 protein. The sample lists 100,000 to 150,000 distinct CDR3 sequences; roughly three fifths were seen once. Source material: liver tumor tissue from sampling region 1. The subset here: tumor region T1, superior pole. This receptor was identified in a woman aged 60 to 75 with primary liver carcinoma and hepatitis B virus infection.

The CDR3 here is CASMTTGAFTPGNAIYF. Written as DNA, the CDR3 is TGTGCCAGCATGACTACAGGGGCTTTCACTCCTGGAAACGCCATATATTTT. The V call is TRBV11-3, the J call TRBJ1-3; 7 bases align to TRBD1. CDR1 and CDR2 from the germline V gene are SGHNT and YENEEA. This CDR3 spans 17 amino acids.